This passage covers 18 T cell receptor beta chains from one sample sequenced in a study of T cells in women clearing cervical HPV infection. The table came from immunoSEQ multiplex PCR; TCRdb's copy has only in-frame clones and leaves some out. The listing contains more than 25,000 clones. Sequencing was carried out using blood buffy coat. These receptors were obtained from a woman between 18 and 69 years old with a cervical HPV16 infection that either progressed to CIN3+ or cleared (not recorded which).

CDR3 DNA (partial): TGTGCCAGTAGAACGACAGGGGGAGATGGC. Translation: CASRTTGGDG. The CDR3, in full, reads CASRTTGGDGYTF. V usage is TRBV19 and J usage is TRBJ1-2; 9 bases align to TRBD1. The read finishes 3 residues shy of the CDR3 end, and the germline J gene is used to complete it. The germline V gene has CDR1 LNHDA and CDR2 SQIVND (reference sequence). The CDR3 spans 13 residues. V dropped 6 bases and J dropped 6; count of bases not matched to a gene: 5.

As to this clone: The read falls 3 residues short of the CDR3 end, and the missing part is taken from the germline J gene. The V call is TRBV7-8, the J call TRBJ2-5; perhaps TRBD1 as D (6 bases). Trimming took 5 bases from V and 0 from J, leaving 10 bases between them. The CDR3 sequence is 14 residues long. Per germline, CDR1 SGHVS and CDR2 FQNEAQ. CDR3 DNA, as far as it was read: TGTGCCAGCAGCCAGGACAGTCACCAAGAGACC. Translated, it gives CASSQDSHQET. The whole CDR3 protein reads CASSQDSHQETQYF.

As for this clone: The DNA ends 3 residues before the CDR3 does, and the rest of the CDR3 is filled in from the germline J gene. The V gene is TRBV12-3 or TRBV12-4, the J gene TRBJ1-1, with TRBD1 as a possible D gene (6 bases). The V and J ends lost 1 base and 7 bases respectively, with 13 bases between them. The CDR3 has 14 amino acids. The CDR3 spells CASSLVGGQGEAFF. CDR3 bases read: TGTGCCAGCAGTTTAGTCGGGGGGCAGGGTGAA.

Notes on this clone: The read is 3 residues too short to cover the CDR3 end, so that end is filled in from the germline J gene. The chain uses TRBV7-2 and TRBJ2-3; D gene ambiguous. Germline CDR1 reads SGHTA; CDR2 reads FQGNSA. This CDR3 region has 14 residues. The CDR3 bases that were read are TGTGCCAGCAGCTTAGTGAGTAGCAATCAGCCG. Its protein is CASSLVSSNQP. The CDR3 in full is CASSLVSSNQPQYF.

This clone shows up as medium-sized by frequency. The DNA ends 3 residues before the CDR3 does, and the rest of the CDR3 is filled in from the germline J gene. The chain combines TRBV6-2 or TRBV6-3 with TRBJ2-5; 9 bases map to TRBD1. Germline lookup yields CDR1 MNHEY and CDR2 SVGEGT. The CDR3 is 16 amino acids. J lost 5 bases, V lost 4 bases, and 11 bases had no gene match. CDR3 sequence: CASSFTPGQGHETQYF. Partial CDR3 DNA: TGTGCCAGCAGTTTCACTCCGGGACAGGGTCACGAGACC.

Points on this clone: The CDR3 is cut off 3 residues early in the read; its end comes from the germline J gene. The rearrangement uses TRBV7-9 and TRBJ2-3, with 8 positions matching TRBD2. This CDR3 contains 15 residues. The J segment lost 6 bases and the V segment lost 0 bases, leaving 5 bases of the junction unmatched. Looked up from germline, CDR1 is SEHNR and CDR2 is FQNEAQ (reference sequence). CDR3 loop: CASSLAGTRGDTQYF. The part of the CDR3 DNA that was read is TGTGCCAGCAGCTTAGCCGGGACTAGGGGGGATACG. The full variable domain, its missing parts supplied by reference TRBV7-9 and TRBJ2-3, is DTGVSQNPRHKITKRGQNVTFRCDPISEHNRLYWYRQTLGQGPEFLTYFQNEAQLEKSRLLSDRFSAERPKGSFSTLEIQRTEQGDSAMYLCASSLAGTRGDTQYFGPGTRLTVL.

Concerning this clone itself: The read gets to within 3 residues of the CDR3 end, and the germline J gene fills in the rest. This rearrangement joins TRBV4-2 to TRBJ2-7; D remains unclear. Germline values: CDR1 LGHNA, CDR2 YNFKEQ. Trimming took off 0 bases at V and 1 base at J, with 10 bases between the two ends. CDR3 size: 15 residues. The CDR3 sequence: CASSQDHGQSYEQYF. The CDR3 DNA, read in part, is TGTGCCAGCAGCCAAGATCATGGGCAGTCCTACGAG.

As regards this clone: The read gets to within 3 residues of the CDR3 end, and the germline J gene fills in the rest. The chain couples TRBV20-1 to TRBJ2-7; TRBD1 is a possible D gene (5 bases). The CDR3 runs 12 residues. V was shortened by 6 bases and J by 2 bases, with 11 bases between the two germline ends. Germline CDR1 DFQATT, CDR2 SNEGSKA (reference sequence). The CDR3 loop is CSANTGPYEQYF. The part of the CDR3 DNA that was read is TGCAGTGCCAATACAGGACCCTACGAG.

Concerning this clone itself: The read ends 3 residues early relative to the CDR3; the germline J gene fills the gap. V and J are TRBV6-2 or TRBV6-3 and TRBJ2-7, with 7 positions matching TRBD1. Losses at the gene ends were 1 base for V and 0 bases for J; bases not matched to a gene: 3. The V gene's germline CDR1 is MNHEY and CDR2 SVGEGT. This CDR3 has 15 amino acids. This CDR3 reads CASSYLGQSSYEQYF. Incomplete CDR3 DNA: TGTGCCAGCAGTTACTTGGGACAGAGCTCCTACGAG.

For this clone: The read ends 3 residues before the CDR3 terminus; that terminus is restored from the germline J gene. This chain joins TRBV20-1 and TRBJ2-3; D possibly corresponds to TRBD2 (5 bases). From germline, CDR1 is DFQATT and CDR2 SNEGSKA (reference sequence). CDR3 length: 12 residues. CDR3 DNA (partial): TGCAGTGCTAGAGACAGCGGCCAGCCG. It is translated as CSARDSGQP. In full, the CDR3 reads CSARDSGQPQYF.

Note on this clone: Sequencing ends 3 residues short of the CDR3 end; the germline J gene provides the rest. The V and J genes are TRBV5-4 and TRBJ2-5; D is possibly TRBD2 (6 bases). The germline V and J ends were trimmed by 6 bases and 3 bases, with 15 bases remaining between them. CDR1 and CDR2 from the germline V gene are SGHNT and YYREEE (reference sequence). This CDR3 is built from 14 residues. CDR3 DNA, as far as it was read: TGTGCCAGCAACCCACGGGGGACCGAAGAGACC. This gives the protein CASNPRGTEET. The entire CDR3 sequence reads CASNPRGTEETQYF.

Points on this clone: The DNA ends 3 residues before the CDR3 does, and the rest of the CDR3 is filled in from the germline J gene. The genes are TRBV4-1 and TRBJ1-4, with 7 positions matching TRBD1. Trimming removed 0 bases from V and 0 bases from J; junction bases left unmatched: 4. The CDR3 is 17 amino acids. Germline loops: CDR1 MGHRA, CDR2 YSYEKL. The part of the CDR3 DNA that was read is TGCGCCAGCAGCCAAGACAGGGGGGATGCAACTAATGAAAAA. Translated, it gives CASSQDRGDATNEK. The complete CDR3 sequence is CASSQDRGDATNEKLFF.

Turning to this clone: The read terminates 3 residues before the CDR3 end, so the remaining end is supplied by the germline J gene. This chain links TRBV9 with TRBJ2-5, with D perhaps matching TRBD1 (5 bases). Germline-derived CDR1 and CDR2 are SGDLS and YYNGEE. V lost 0 bases and J 4 bases, leaving 13 bases between the germline ends. The CDR3 is made up of 15 amino acids. The CDR3 DNA, read in part, is TGTGCCAGCAGCGTAGATAGGGGAACTGGAGAGACC. It specifies CASSVDRGTGET. The whole CDR3 protein is CASSVDRGTGETQYF.

Remarks on this clone: Read sequence stops 3 residues before the CDR3 end, and the germline J gene provides the missing end. The J gene is TRBJ1-1, the V gene TRBV12-5; possible D gene TRBD1, 6 bases. This CDR3 contains 21 residues. Trimming removed 0 bases from V and 5 bases from J, with 31 bases in between. CDR1 is LGHNT, CDR2 FRNRAP, per germline. The CDR3 loop reads CASGLVRGGLGTPGMGTEAFF. The sequenced part of the CDR3 DNA is TGTGCTAGTGGTTTGGTAAGGGGAGGATTGGGGACACCGGGAATGGGGACTGAA.

Worth noting for this clone: The junction and the germline gene differ at one end; a read error may be behind it. The read gets to within 3 residues of the CDR3 end, and the germline J gene fills in the rest. The rearrangement uses TRBV4-2 and TRBJ1-5; D is unresolved. This CDR3 region has 15 residues. Germline V CDR1 and CDR2: LGHNA, YNFKEQ. CDR3 sequence: CASSQDTSSNQPQHF. CDR3 bases read: TGCGCCAGCAGCCAAGATACATCGAGCAATCAGCCC.

A remark on this clone: Germline and junction disagree at one end, which may indicate a read error. The CDR3 end is not reached by the read, which stops 3 residues before it; the germline J gene fills it in. The rearrangement uses TRBV4-2 and TRBJ2-5; TRBD1 is a possible D gene (5 bases). The CDR3 covers 16 residues. Germline assignment: CDR1 LGHNA and CDR2 YNFKEQ. The CDR3 bases that were read are TGCGCCAGCAGCCAAGATAGGGCAGGGTACCAAGAGACC. Protein product: CASSQDRAGYQET. The full-length CDR3 reads as CASSQDRAGYQETQYF.

About this clone: From the germline J gene comes the end of the CDR3, since the read stops 3 residues before it. The V gene is TRBV7-9, the J gene TRBJ2-4; TRBD1 might be the D (5 bases). This CDR3 is built from 13 residues. The germline V gene encodes CDR1 SEHNR and CDR2 FQNEAQ (reference sequence). CDR3 residues: CASSLSDSGSQYF. CDR3 DNA, as far as it was read: TGTGCCAGCAGCTTAAGCGACAGTGGTAGT.

As to this clone: The read terminates 3 residues ahead of where the CDR3 ends, so the germline J gene completes it. V is TRBV2 and J is TRBJ2-5, with D possibly TRBD2 on 6 matching bases. CDR1 and CDR2 from the germline V gene are SNHLY and FYNNEI. This CDR3 has 14 residues. CDR3 protein: CASRMGGVEHTQYF. Partial CDR3 DNA: TGTGCCAGCAGGATGGGGGGTGTCGAGCATACC.